Presented here are 15 T cell receptor beta chains from one specimen sequenced in a study of CD8+ T cells in alopecia areata. Specified treatment: oral pan-JAK inhibitor, 5-10 mg twice daily. Isolated RNA was reverse transcribed into cDNA used as the sequencing template. Sequencing was performed with immunoSEQ multiplex PCR; in TCRdb, only in-frame clones are kept and a portion is missing. The sample gives roughly 110,000 clones, approximately 55% of which show up once; more than 3% is in the top ten. The sequences come from CD4+ T cells sorted from blood, collected at week 24, from a patient treated with tofacitinib. Receptors were obtained from a human donor with alopecia areata.

A note on this clone: Relative to the germline gene, one junction end is altered; a read error may explain this. The rearrangement uses TRBV25-1 and TRBJ1-6; D ambiguous. In germline, CDR1 is MGHDK, CDR2 SYGVNS. The CDR3 is 15 amino acids. The CDR3 reads CASNESAIDNSPLHF. The CDR3 nucleotides are TGTGCCAGCAATGAAAGTGCGATCGATAATTCACCCCTCCACTTT.

The rearrangement joins TRBV18 to TRBJ2-7; the D gene is possibly TRBD1 (5 bases). Germline CDR1 is KGHSH and CDR2 is LQKENI. Trimming removed 0 bases at V and 5 bases at J, with 5 bases between. The length of the CDR3 is 12 residues. CDR3 residues: CASSPPGDEQYF. The CDR3 nucleotides read TGTGCCAGCTCACCACCAGGGGACGAGCAGTACTTC.

J is TRBJ2-4 and V is TRBV6-6; D ambiguous. Germline V lookup: CDR1 MNHNY, CDR2 SVGAGI (reference sequence). V was cut by 5 bases and J by 14 bases, with 13 bases left in between. This CDR3 has 11 residues. The CDR3 sequence: CASSPQYVKYF. Here the CDR3 DNA reads TGTGCCAGCAGTCCTCAGTACGTTAAGTACTTC.

The rearrangement links TRBV7-2 to TRBJ2-3; D gene ambiguous. The CDR3 length is 10 residues. The V gene's germline CDR1 is SGHTA and CDR2 FQGNSA. CDR3 amino acids: CATSRGPQYF. The CDR3 bases are TGTGCGACCTCTAGAGGCCCGCAGTATTTT.

The rearrangement links TRBV18 to TRBJ1-1, with D unresolved. Per the germline V gene, CDR1 is KGHSH and CDR2 is LQKENI. The V and J ends lost 4 bases and 0 bases respectively, with 12 bases between them. The CDR3 totals 15 residues. The CDR3 DNA sequence: TGTGCCAGCTCACGAGACACCAACATGAACACTGAAGCTTTCTTT. It yields the protein CASSRDTNMNTEAFF.

This clone was seen a single time. The chain uses TRBV29-1 and TRBJ2-7; tentative D call: TRBD1 (6 bases). Germline CDR1 and CDR2: SQVTM and ANQGSEA. Trimming shortened V by 4 bases and J by 3 bases, and 10 bases separated the two germline ends. This CDR3 contains 12 residues. The CDR3 spells CSVVIRGYEQYF. The DNA for the CDR3 is TGCAGCGTTGTTATCAGGGGCTACGAGCAGTACTTC.

In its sample, this clone was seen a few times. The chain has TRBV6-1 and TRBJ2-2; D gene unclear. The V gene's germline CDR1 is MNHNS and CDR2 SASEGT. The CDR3 loop spans 16 amino acids. The germline V and J ends were trimmed by 2 bases and 2 bases, with 12 bases remaining between them. The CDR3 DNA reads as TGTGCCAGCAGTGAAATGGCCTGGCACAACACCGGGGAGCTGTTTTTT. Residues: CASSEMAWHNTGELFF.

The chain employs TRBV30 and TRBJ2-7; D perhaps matches TRBD1 (6 bases). Trimming stripped 4 bases from V and 2 bases from J, with 12 bases between. The germline V gene has CDR1 GTSNPN and CDR2 SVGIG (reference sequence). The length of the CDR3 is 13 residues. The CDR3 spells CAWNDRPTYEQYF. The DNA for the CDR3 is TGTGCCTGGAACGACAGGCCAACCTACGAGCAGTACTTC.

The chain has TRBV4-3 and TRBJ1-3; 7 bases align to TRBD1. V dropped 1 base and J dropped 4; count of bases not matched to a gene: 4. The CDR3 sequence is 15 residues long. CDR1 and CDR2 from the germline V gene are LGHNA and YSLEER. For the CDR3, the DNA is TGCGCCAGCAGCCAAGGAACAGGGGCAGGAAACACCATATATTTT. Translating gives CASSQGTGAGNTIYF.

CDR3 DNA sequence: TGTGCCAGCAGCTTAGGGTCGGGACAGGGTGCATACGAGCAGTACTTC. Translating gives CASSLGSGQGAYEQYF. This chain joins TRBV7-6 and TRBJ2-7; TRBD1 matches at 9 bases. J was trimmed by 4 bases and V by 1 base; bases with no gene match: 8. The CDR3 extends over 16 amino acids. CDR1 is SGHVS and CDR2 is FNYEAQ in the germline V gene. The full variable domain, its missing parts supplied by reference TRBV7-6 and TRBJ2-7, is GAGVSQSPRYKVTKRGQDVALRCDPISGHVSLYWYRQALGQGPEFLTYFNYEAQQDKSGLPNDRFSAERPEGSISTLTIQRTEQRDSAMYRCASSLGSGQGAYEQYFGPGTRLTVT.

The J gene is TRBJ2-5, the V gene TRBV29-1; 10 bases agree with TRBD2. This CDR3 has 17 residues. Germline V gene lookup returns CDR1 SQVTM and CDR2 ANQGSEA. The junction had 9 bases not matched to a gene; V was cut back by 0 bases and J by 2 bases. The CDR3 spells CSVEDRASGGPQETQYF. CDR3 DNA: TGCAGCGTTGAAGATAGGGCTAGCGGGGGCCCTCAAGAGACCCAGTACTTC.

The V call is TRBV25-1, the J call TRBJ2-5; D remains unclear. CDR3 length equals 13 residues. V lost 3 bases and J 5 bases, leaving 10 bases between the germline ends. Germline V gene data show CDR1 as MGHDK and CDR2 as SYGVNS. The CDR3, as DNA: TGTGCCAGCAGTGACCCCTATATCGAGACCCAGTACTTC. Its protein product is CASSDPYIETQYF.

The sample holds many counts of this clone. Other nucleotide sequences in the sample specify the same CDR3. CDR3 residues: CASSDSPRETQYF. The CDR3 bases are TGTGCCAGCAGTGATAGTCCAAGAGAGACCCAGTACTTC. V is TRBV25-1 and J is TRBJ2-5; D unclear. CDR3 length: 13 residues. The V gene lost 3 bases and the J gene lost 4 bases, with 9 bases spanning the gap. Looked up from germline, CDR1 is MGHDK and CDR2 is SYGVNS.

This sequence joins TRBV4-1 and TRBJ2-1; the match to TRBD2 covers 13 bases. The CDR3 length is 15 residues. The J segment lost 7 bases and the V segment lost 1 base, leaving 1 base of the junction unmatched. The germline gives CDR1 MGHRA, CDR2 YSYEKL. CDR3: CASSQGLAGGNEQFF. The CDR3 coding sequence is TGCGCCAGCAGCCAAGGACTAGCGGGGGGAAATGAGCAGTTCTTC.

CDR3 amino acids: CASSQDLEGAGTDTQYF. CDR3 DNA sequence: TGCGCCAGCAGCCAAGATCTAGAGGGGGCCGGCACAGATACGCAGTATTTT. The genes are TRBV4-3 and TRBJ2-3; 7 bases match TRBD1. CDR1 is LGHNA, CDR2 YSLEER, per germline. V dropped 0 bases and J dropped 1; count of bases not matched to a gene: 7. The CDR3 covers 17 residues.